This TCR beta chain emerged from a study of cytomegalovirus exposure and HLA in healthy donors. Primers for the PCR totalled 60 Vbeta and 13 Jbeta. This table comes from immunoSEQ multiplex PCR, and its TCRdb copy is limited to in-frame clones, with some not included. The table has tens of thousands of clones, more than 65% seen once. Study-level findings and limits: Some segments of the V type, notably TRBV6-2 and TRBV6-3, were excluded as indistinguishable.

As concerns this clone: Antigen: not known.

The germline V gene has CDR1 MDHEN and CDR2 SYDVKM. The CDR3 runs to 16 residues. V gave up 4 bases and J gave up 3 bases; unmatched junction bases: 10. This TCR was recovered from a man aged 25 to 40 in good health and CMV-seronegative. The V and J genes are TRBV28 and TRBJ1-1, with 8 bases identical to TRBD1. Sequences were obtained from PBMCs. The CDR3 region is CASSSPNRGLDTEAFF. The CDR3 DNA is TGTGCCAGCAGTTCCCCTAACAGGGGGTTAGACACTGAAGCTTTCTTT.